The rows below give T cell receptor beta chains drawn from one sample of a study of blood T cell repertoires in COVID-19. Generated by immunoSEQ multiplex PCR, the TCRdb table keeps only in-frame clones and is missing some. In the table there are some 50,000 clones, around 86% of which are singletons. Material: peripheral blood. These receptor sequences come from a man older than 75 with acute or convalescent COVID-19. The CDR3 runs from the conserved cysteine through the conserved F or W. The order of the fields is J gene, V gene, CDR3 protein.

j_call: TRBJ2-3
v_call: TRBV19
cdr3_aa: CASSARRQGTDTQYF

j_call: TRBJ1-1
v_call: TRBV5-1
cdr3_aa: CASSLDGFEAFF

j_call: TRBJ2-3
v_call: TRBV19
cdr3_aa: CASSIRRKLVSSDTQYF

j_call: TRBJ1-6
v_call: TRBV19
cdr3_aa: CASSIARGNSPLHF

j_call: TRBJ1-1
v_call: TRBV3-1/TRBV3-2
cdr3_aa: CASSFLLEPGQGRAFF

j_call: TRBJ1-3
v_call: TRBV3-1/TRBV3-2
cdr3_aa: CASSQQGARGNTIYF

j_call: TRBJ2-3
v_call: TRBV28
cdr3_aa: CASSSPLGGGTDTQYF

j_call: TRBJ2-7
v_call: TRBV18
cdr3_aa: CASSLDRGPISYEQYF

j_call: TRBJ2-7
v_call: TRBV6-2/TRBV6-3
cdr3_aa: CASSYSSRGGDEQYF

j_call: TRBJ2-1
v_call: TRBV25-1
cdr3_aa: CASSVGREYNEQFF

j_call: TRBJ2-6
v_call: TRBV6-5
cdr3_aa: CASSSPGLGLTF

j_call: TRBJ2-1
v_call: TRBV7-3
cdr3_aa: CASSPGTSGGAEQFF

j_call: TRBJ2-2
v_call: TRBV7-2
cdr3_aa: CASSTYRVTTGELFF

j_call: TRBJ2-1
v_call: TRBV6-5
cdr3_aa: CASSKSGGADNEQFF

j_call: TRBJ1-5
v_call: TRBV5-1
cdr3_aa: CASRLGTGAGQPQHF

j_call: TRBJ2-2
v_call: TRBV9
cdr3_aa: CASSVAGGLGELFF

j_call: TRBJ2-5
v_call: TRBV19
cdr3_aa: CASSGSGVRETQYF

j_call: TRBJ1-5
v_call: TRBV27
cdr3_aa: CASSLSAGTNQPQHF

j_call: TRBJ2-3
v_call: TRBV5-1
cdr3_aa: CASSPWGGTQYF

j_call: TRBJ1-1
v_call: TRBV29-1
cdr3_aa: CSVPSETNTEAFF

j_call: TRBJ2-7
v_call: TRBV7-2
cdr3_aa: CASSSRYEQYF

j_call: TRBJ2-2
v_call: TRBV6-6
cdr3_aa: CASSPRVYTGELFF

j_call: TRBJ1-6
v_call: TRBV6-5
cdr3_aa: CATRTGWNSPLHF

j_call: TRBJ1-2
v_call: TRBV5-4
cdr3_aa: CASSPGQGGNGYTF

j_call: TRBJ2-3
v_call: TRBV27
cdr3_aa: CASSLGLAADTQYF

j_call: TRBJ1-4
v_call: TRBV25-1
cdr3_aa: CASSEVPSPIEKLFF

j_call: TRBJ2-7
v_call: TRBV14
cdr3_aa: CASSLLGQGSYEQYF

j_call: TRBJ2-1
v_call: TRBV7-9
cdr3_aa: CASSPLSGHISYNEQFF

j_call: TRBJ2-7
v_call: TRBV5-1
cdr3_aa: CASSTGTGGWDEQYF

j_call: TRBJ1-3
v_call: TRBV20-1
cdr3_aa: CSASPDRLAGNTIYF

j_call: TRBJ2-7
v_call: TRBV11-2
cdr3_aa: CASSLFDGTYEQYF

j_call: TRBJ2-3
v_call: TRBV7-2
cdr3_aa: CASSFDTGRTDTQYF

j_call: TRBJ1-5
v_call: TRBV27
cdr3_aa: CASSLSGQINQPQHF

j_call: TRBJ2-2
v_call: TRBV11-3
cdr3_aa: CASSLMKGSGSLNTGELFF

j_call: TRBJ2-7
v_call: TRBV6-2/TRBV6-3
cdr3_aa: CASSYTDTRREQYF

j_call: TRBJ2-3
v_call: TRBV7-3
cdr3_aa: CASSLSGTRTKDTQYF

j_call: TRBJ2-7
v_call: TRBV5-1
cdr3_aa: CASSLGLAGTYEQYF

j_call: TRBJ1-2
v_call: TRBV21-1
cdr3_aa: CASHGGGDGYTF

j_call: TRBJ1-2
v_call: TRBV30
cdr3_aa: CAWSVVTDGSHTF

j_call: TRBJ2-3
v_call: TRBV5-5
cdr3_aa: CASSLPGGVSTDTQYF

j_call: TRBJ1-3
v_call: TRBV6-1
cdr3_aa: CASSERGHKAGNTIYF

j_call: TRBJ1-2
v_call: TRBV12-5
cdr3_aa: CASGTGIGYTF

j_call: TRBJ1-6
v_call: TRBV20-1
cdr3_aa: CSASPYGTEDNSPLHF

j_call: TRBJ2-6
v_call: TRBV5-5
cdr3_aa: CASSLAGGGANVLTF

j_call: TRBJ2-5
v_call: TRBV7-2
cdr3_aa: CASSLVNSIETQYF

j_call: TRBJ2-7
v_call: TRBV5-1
cdr3_aa: CASSLKGQGYEQYF

j_call: TRBJ2-5
v_call: TRBV3-1/TRBV3-2
cdr3_aa: CASTPSKSSPAQYF

j_call: TRBJ2-3
v_call: TRBV4-3
cdr3_aa: CASSQVGGTDTQYF

j_call: TRBJ2-1
v_call: TRBV3-1/TRBV3-2
cdr3_aa: CASSPILLAGGYNEQFF

j_call: TRBJ1-3
v_call: TRBV18
cdr3_aa: CASSPPGVENTIYF

j_call: TRBJ2-4
v_call: TRBV5-6
cdr3_aa: CASSLESAGGEAKNIQYF

j_call: TRBJ2-3
v_call: TRBV7-6
cdr3_aa: CASSMVGAGTDTQYF

j_call: TRBJ2-5
v_call: TRBV6-5
cdr3_aa: CASSLLAGGLETQYF

j_call: TRBJ2-3
v_call: TRBV6-1
cdr3_aa: CASTAGSTDTQYF